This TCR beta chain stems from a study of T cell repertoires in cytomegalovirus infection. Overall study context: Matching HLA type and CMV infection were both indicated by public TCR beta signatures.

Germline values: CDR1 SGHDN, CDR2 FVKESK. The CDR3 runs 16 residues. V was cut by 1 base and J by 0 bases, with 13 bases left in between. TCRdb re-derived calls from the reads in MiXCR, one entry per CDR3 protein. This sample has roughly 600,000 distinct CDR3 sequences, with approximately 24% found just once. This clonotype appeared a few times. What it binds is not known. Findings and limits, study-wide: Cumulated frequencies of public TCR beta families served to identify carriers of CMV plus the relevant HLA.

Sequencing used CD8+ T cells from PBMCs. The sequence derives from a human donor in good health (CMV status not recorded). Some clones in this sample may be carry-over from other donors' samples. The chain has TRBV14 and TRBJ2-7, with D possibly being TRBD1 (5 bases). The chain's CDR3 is CASSQVRGPSSYEQYF. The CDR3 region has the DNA TGTGCCAGCAGCCAAGTAAGGGGCCCCAGCTCCTACGAGCAGTACTTC.